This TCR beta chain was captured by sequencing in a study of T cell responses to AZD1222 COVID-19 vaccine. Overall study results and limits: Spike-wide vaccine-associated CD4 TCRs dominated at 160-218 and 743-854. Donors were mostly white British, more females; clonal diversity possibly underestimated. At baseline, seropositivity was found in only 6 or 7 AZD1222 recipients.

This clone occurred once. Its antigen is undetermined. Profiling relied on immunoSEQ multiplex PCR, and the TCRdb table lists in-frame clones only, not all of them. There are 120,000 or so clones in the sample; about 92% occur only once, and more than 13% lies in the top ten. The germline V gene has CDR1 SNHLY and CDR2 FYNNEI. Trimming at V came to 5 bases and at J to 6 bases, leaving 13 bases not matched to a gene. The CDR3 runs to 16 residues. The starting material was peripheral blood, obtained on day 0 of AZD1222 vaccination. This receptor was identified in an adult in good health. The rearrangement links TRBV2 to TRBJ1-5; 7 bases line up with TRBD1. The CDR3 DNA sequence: TGTGCCAGCAGTTTTACGACAGGGAGGGGGAGTCAGCCCCAGCATTTT. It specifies CASSFTTGRGSQPQHF. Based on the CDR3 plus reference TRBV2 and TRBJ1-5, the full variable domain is EPEVTQTPSHQVTQMGQEVILRCVPISNHLYFYWYRQILGQKVEFLVSFYNNEISEKSEIFDDQFSVERPDGSNFTLKIRSTKLEDSAMYFCASSFTTGRGSQPQHFGDGTRLSIL.